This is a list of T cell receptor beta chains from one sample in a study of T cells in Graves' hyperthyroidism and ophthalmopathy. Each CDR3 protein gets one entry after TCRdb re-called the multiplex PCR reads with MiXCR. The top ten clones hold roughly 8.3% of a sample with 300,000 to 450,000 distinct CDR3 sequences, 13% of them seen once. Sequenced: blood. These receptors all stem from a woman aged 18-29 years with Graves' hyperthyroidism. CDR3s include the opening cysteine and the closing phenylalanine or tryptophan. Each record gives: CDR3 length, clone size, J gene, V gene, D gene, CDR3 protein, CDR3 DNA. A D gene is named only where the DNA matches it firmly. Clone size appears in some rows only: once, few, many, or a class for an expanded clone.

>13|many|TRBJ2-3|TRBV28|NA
CASSRAAADTQYF
TGTGCCAGCAGCAGAGCAGCCGCAGATACGCAGTATTTT
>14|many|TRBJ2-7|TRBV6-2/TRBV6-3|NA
CASSNLETPTEQYF
TGTGCCAGCAGCAACCTCGAGACTCCTACCGAGCAGTACTTC
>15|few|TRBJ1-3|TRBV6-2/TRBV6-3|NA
CASSYAEMGGNTIYF
TGTGCCAGCAGTTACGCGGAGATGGGAGGAAACACCATATATTTT
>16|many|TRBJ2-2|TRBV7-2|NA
CASSLARGSATGELFF
TGTGCCAGCAGCTTAGCGCGGGGCAGCGCTACCGGGGAGCTGTTTTTT
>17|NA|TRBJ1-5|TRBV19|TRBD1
CASSGTGRSDSNQPQHF
TGTGCCAGTAGTGGGACAGGACGATCTGATAGCAATCAGCCCCAGCATTTT
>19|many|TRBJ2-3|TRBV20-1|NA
CSARDGLGGKSGVTDTQYF
TGCAGTGCTAGAGATGGGCTGGGGGGCAAGTCTGGGGTCACAGATACGCAGTATTTT
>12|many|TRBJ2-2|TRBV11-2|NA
CASSSYTGELFF
TGTGCCAGCAGCTCATATACCGGGGAGCTGTTTTTT
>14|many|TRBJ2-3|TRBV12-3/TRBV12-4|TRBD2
CASSLFTSGNTQYF
TGTGCCAGCAGTTTATTTACTAGCGGTAATACGCAGTATTTT
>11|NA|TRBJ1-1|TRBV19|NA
CASNQGPEAFF
TGTGCCAGTAATCAGGGGCCTGAAGCTTTCTTT
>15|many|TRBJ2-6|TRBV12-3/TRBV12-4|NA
CASSRWTSGANVLTF
TGTGCCAGCAGCCGATGGACAAGTGGGGCCAACGTCCTGACTTTC
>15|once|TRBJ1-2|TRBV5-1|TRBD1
CASSLEGQGDYGYTF
TGCGCCAGCAGCTTGGAGGGACAGGGCGACTATGGCTACACCTTC
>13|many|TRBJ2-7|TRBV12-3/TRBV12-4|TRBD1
CASRDRVEYEQYF
TGTGCCAGCAGAGACAGGGTCGAGTACGAGCAGTACTTC
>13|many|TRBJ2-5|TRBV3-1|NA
CASSQEEIGTQYF
TGTGCCAGCAGCCAAGAGGAGATTGGGACCCAGTACTTC
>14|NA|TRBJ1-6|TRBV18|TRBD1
CASAGDSQNSPLHF
TGTGCCAGCGCAGGGGACAGCCAAAATTCACCCCTCCACTTT
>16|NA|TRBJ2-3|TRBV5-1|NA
CASSLVGNPSTDTQYF
TGCGCCAGCAGCTTGGTTGGGAATCCTAGCACAGATACGCAGTATTTT
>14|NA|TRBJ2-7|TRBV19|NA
CASSILDGSGEQYF
TGTGCCAGTAGTATCCTCGACGGATCGGGCGAGCAGTACTTC
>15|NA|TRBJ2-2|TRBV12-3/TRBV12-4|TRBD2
CPSRIAGGNTGELFF
TGTCCCAGCAGGATAGCGGGGGGTAACACCGGGGAGCTGTTTTTT
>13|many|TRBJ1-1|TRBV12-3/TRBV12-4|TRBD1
CASSPTGATEAFF
TGTGCCAGCAGCCCAACAGGGGCCACTGAAGCTTTCTTT
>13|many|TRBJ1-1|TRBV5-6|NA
CASSLDVGAEAFF
TGTGCCAGCAGCTTGGACGTCGGGGCTGAAGCTTTCTTT
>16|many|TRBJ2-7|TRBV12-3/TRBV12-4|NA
CASSFFFVGVSYEQYF
TGTGCCAGCAGTTTTTTCTTTGTAGGGGTTTCCTACGAGCAGTACTTC
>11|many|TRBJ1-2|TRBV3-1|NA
CASSDSFGYTF
TGTGCCAGCAGCGACAGCTTTGGCTACACCTTC
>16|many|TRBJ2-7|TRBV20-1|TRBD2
CSARALWSGGSYEQYF
TGCAGTGCTAGAGCCCTCTGGAGCGGGGGCTCCTACGAGCAGTACTTC
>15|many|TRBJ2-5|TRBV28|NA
CASSRQFGLEETQYF
TGTGCCAGCAGTCGACAATTTGGACTTGAAGAGACCCAGTACTTC
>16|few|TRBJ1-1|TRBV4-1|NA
CASSQEALGRDTEAFF
TGCGCCAGCAGCCAAGAAGCCCTGGGCAGGGACACTGAAGCTTTCTTT
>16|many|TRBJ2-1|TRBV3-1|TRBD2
CASSQQWLAGDNEQFF
TGTGCCAGCAGCCAACAGTGGTTAGCGGGAGACAATGAGCAGTTCTTC
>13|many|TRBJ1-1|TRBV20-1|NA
CSASRIMNTEAFF
TGCAGTGCTAGCCGGATCATGAACACTGAAGCTTTCTTT
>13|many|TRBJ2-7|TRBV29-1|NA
CSADAKGVGEQYF
TGCAGCGCGGATGCGAAAGGGGTGGGCGAGCAGTACTTC
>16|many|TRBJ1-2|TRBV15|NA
CATSSGRSVTLGGYTF
TGTGCCACCAGCAGTGGTAGGAGCGTAACCCTAGGAGGCTACACCTTC
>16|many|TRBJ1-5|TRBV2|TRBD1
CASGETGTVGDQPQHF
TGTGCCAGTGGTGAGACCGGGACAGTGGGAGATCAGCCCCAGCATTTT